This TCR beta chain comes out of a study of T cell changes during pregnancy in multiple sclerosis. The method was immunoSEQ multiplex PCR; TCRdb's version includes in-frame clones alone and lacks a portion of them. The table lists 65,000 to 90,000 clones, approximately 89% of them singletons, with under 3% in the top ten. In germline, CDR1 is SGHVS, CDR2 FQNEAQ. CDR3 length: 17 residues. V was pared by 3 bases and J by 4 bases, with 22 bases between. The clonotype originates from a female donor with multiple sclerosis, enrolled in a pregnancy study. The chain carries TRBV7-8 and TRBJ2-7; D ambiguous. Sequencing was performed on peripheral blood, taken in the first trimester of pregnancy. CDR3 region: CASSLDSSATQPYEQYF. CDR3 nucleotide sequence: TGTGCCAGCAGCTTGGATAGCTCCGCGACTCAGCCTTACGAGCAGTACTTC.